The 4 T cell receptor beta chains given below trace back to one sample, sequenced in a study of blood T cell repertoires in COVID-19. Assay used: immunoSEQ multiplex PCR; TCRdb lists only in-frame clones, some missing. The sample shows under 100,000 clones, approximately 84% of them seen only once. Sequenced input: peripheral blood. Receptor source: a man at least 80 years old with active or convalescent COVID-19.

The sample holds a few counts of this clone. The chain links TRBV11-2 to TRBJ1-6; D is possibly TRBD1 (5 bases). Germline CDR1 reads SGHAT; CDR2 reads FQNNGV. The CDR3 has 14 residues. V dropped 5 bases and J dropped 7 bases, with 12 bases sitting between them. CDR3 sequence (DNA): TGTGCCAGCAGCCGGAGGGAGGGGAATTCACCCCTCCACTTT. It codes for CASSRREGNSPLHF.

This clone was found a few times. The chain carries TRBV5-4 and TRBJ1-4; tentative D call: TRBD1 (5 bases). The germline CDR1 and CDR2 sequences are SGHNT and YYREEE (reference sequence). Trimming cost V 3 bases and J 0 bases, with 9 bases left between them. This CDR3 has 15 amino acids. CDR3: CASSYDRATNEKLFF. The CDR3 DNA reads TGTGCCAGCAGCTATGACAGAGCAACTAATGAAAAACTGTTTTTT. Variable domain in full (rest from reference TRBV5-4 and TRBJ1-4): ETGVTQSPTHLIKTRGQQVTLRCSSQSGHNTVSWYQQALGQGPQFIFQYYREEENGRGNFPPRFSGLQFPNYSSELNVNALELDDSALYLCASSYDRATNEKLFFGSGTQLSVL.

The chain links TRBV30 to TRBJ2-7; 10 nucleotides line up with TRBD2. The CDR3 totals 14 residues. V lost 0 bases to trimming and J lost 2 bases; unmatched junction nucleotides: 1. The germline gives CDR1 GTSNPN, CDR2 SVGIG (reference sequence). CDR3 coding DNA: TGTGCCTGGAGTGTACTAGCGGGGCCCTACGAGCAGTACTTC. It yields the protein CAWSVLAGPYEQYF.

This chain joins TRBV3-1 (or the pseudogene TRBV3-2) and TRBJ2-1, with 8 bases fitting TRBD2. Trimming at V came to 1 base and at J to 5 bases, leaving 7 bases not matched to a gene. CDR3 length: 16 amino acids. The germline gives CDR1 LGHDT, CDR2 YNNKEL (reference sequence). This CDR3 reads CASSQGGWRGDNEQFF. In DNA form, the CDR3 reads TGTGCCAGCAGCCAAGGGGGCTGGCGGGGGGACAATGAGCAGTTCTTC.